What follows are 27 T cell receptor beta chains derived from one specimen sequenced in a study of T cell clonality in common variable immunodeficiency. The protocol was immunoSEQ multiplex PCR, while the TCRdb copy is restricted to in-frame clones and leaves out a portion. The sample lists around 39,000 clones, none appearing once, the ten largest making up 3.5% to 4.5%. The source material was peripheral blood mononuclear cells. The source is a person between 18 and 70 years old in good health.

This clone occurred many times. The sequenced fragment ends 3 residues before the CDR3 boundary, so the rest is inferred from the germline J gene. The rearrangement joins TRBV5-1 to TRBJ1-6, with D possibly being TRBD1 (5 bases). Germline V gene lookup returns CDR1 SGHRS and CDR2 YFSETQ. This CDR3 contains 15 residues. The V and J ends lost 0 bases and 6 bases respectively, with 10 bases between them. CDR3 loop: CASSLVSGSNSPLHF. The sequenced part of the CDR3 DNA is TGCGCCAGCAGCTTGGTGTCAGGGTCTAATTCACCC.

In this sample, this clone turned up many times. CDR3 DNA (partial): TGTGCCAGTAACGAGTTCGGGGGGGACTCCTATGGC. Amino acids: CASNEFGGDSYG. The full CDR3 reads CASNEFGGDSYGYTF. This chain uses TRBV19 with TRBJ1-2; D possibly corresponds to TRBD1 (5 bases). The CDR3 end falls 3 residues outside the read, so it is completed with the germline J gene. The germline V and J ends were trimmed by 7 bases and 4 bases, with 19 bases remaining between them. Germline CDR1 and CDR2: LNHDA and SQIVND (reference sequence). The CDR3 length is 15 residues.

As for this clone: The CDR3 end lies 3 residues beyond the end of the read and is filled in from the germline J gene. The chain is built from TRBV7-2 and TRBJ1-5; D not certain. This CDR3 is 14 amino acids long. In germline, CDR1 is SGHTA, CDR2 FQGNSA. V lost 7 bases, J lost 2 bases, and 12 bases lay in between. CDR3 DNA (partial): TGTGCCAGCATTGAGACAACCTGCAATCAGCCC. Its protein is CASIETTCNQP. The full CDR3 is CASIETTCNQPQHF.

This clone was observed at least ten times. The CDR3 end falls 3 residues outside the read, so it is completed with the germline J gene. The rearrangement joins TRBV5-1 to TRBJ2-7; D perhaps matches TRBD1 (6 bases). The germline V gene encodes CDR1 SGHRS and CDR2 YFSETQ. Trimming removed 4 bases at V and 4 bases at J, with 12 bases between. The CDR3 is 13 residues long. This CDR3 reads CASSVGQSYEQYF. CDR3 DNA (partial): TGCGCCAGCAGCGTCGGACAGTCGTACGAG.

This clone has just a few counts. One end of the junction does not line up with germline, which may come from a read error. The sequence runs out 3 residues before the end of the CDR3; the remainder is reconstructed from the germline J gene. The sample contains more than one DNA sequence encoding this CDR3. This rearrangement joins TRBV30 to TRBJ1-3; 7 bases map to TRBD1. The germline gives CDR1 GTSNPN, CDR2 SVGIG (reference sequence). This CDR3 spans 12 amino acids. The sequenced part of the CDR3 DNA is TGTGCCTTAGGGGGCTACGGAAACACA. Protein sequence: CALGGYGNT. The CDR3 as a whole reads CALGGYGNTIYF.

This clone was recorded many times. The read ends 3 residues before the CDR3 terminus; that terminus is restored from the germline J gene. This chain joins TRBV9 and TRBJ2-5, with a possible D match to TRBD1 (5 bases). The germline CDR1 and CDR2 sequences are SGDLS and YYNGEE. There are 16 residues in the CDR3. V shed 0 bases and J shed 0 bases, with 12 bases lying between them. The DNA read from the CDR3 is TGTGCCAGCAGCGTAGGGTCCTACAGGTACCAAGAGACC. Residues: CASSVGSYRYQET. The entire CDR3 protein is CASSVGSYRYQETQYF.

This clone has just a few counts. The CDR3 goes on 3 residues after the read ends, and that part is filled in from the germline J gene. V is TRBV10-2 and J is TRBJ1-2, with unresolved D. Germline CDR1 reads WSHSY; CDR2 reads SAAADI. V lost 2 bases, J lost 2 bases, and 9 bases lay in between. The CDR3 contains 14 residues. The sequenced CDR3 bases are TGCGCCAGCAGTGAGCACAGCCAGAACTATGGC. Translated: CASSEHSQNYG. The full CDR3 reads CASSEHSQNYGYTF.

Ten or more counts support this clone. The read terminates 3 residues ahead of where the CDR3 ends, so the germline J gene completes it. The chain uses TRBV7-9 and TRBJ1-1, with TRBD1 as a possible D gene (6 bases). The CDR3 totals 13 residues. The V end was cut by 2 bases, the J end by 7 bases, with 11 bases between. Germline V CDR1 and CDR2: SEHNR, FQNEAQ (reference sequence). CDR3 protein: CASSLFPGDEAFF. The covered CDR3 bases are TGTGCCAGCAGCTTATTTCCAGGGGATGAA.

This clone was picked up many times. The DNA read from the CDR3 is TGTGCCAGCAGCTGGAGAAGGGGACAGTCCTACGAG. This sequence encodes CASSWRRGQSYE. The entire CDR3 is CASSWRRGQSYEQYF. The rearrangement joins TRBV5-6 to TRBJ2-7, with TRBD1 matching 7 bases. The read comes to an end 3 residues before the CDR3 does, leaving the germline J gene to fill in the end. Germline V gene data show CDR1 as SGHDT and CDR2 as YYEEEE. This CDR3 region has 15 residues. V lost 3 bases, J lost 1 base, and 7 bases stayed unmatched.

At least ten counts were recorded for this clone. Read sequence stops 3 residues before the CDR3 end, and the germline J gene provides the missing end. V is TRBV2 and J is TRBJ1-5; tentative D call: TRBD1 (6 bases). Per the germline V gene, CDR1 is SNHLY and CDR2 is FYNNEI. The V end lost 6 bases, the J end lost 6 bases, and 15 bases lay between the germline ends. This CDR3 is built from 14 residues. The CDR3 here is CASSSVQGSQPQHF. The sequenced part of the CDR3 DNA is TGTGCCAGCAGCTCAGTACAGGGAAGTCAGCCC.

The table lists this clone with many counts. The read is 3 residues too short to cover the CDR3 end, so that end is filled in from the germline J gene. The chain is built from TRBV23-1 and TRBJ2-5, with a weak D call TRBD1 (6 bases). TRBV23-1 is filed as an ORF, its function uncertain. V dropped 4 bases and J dropped 4 bases, with 25 bases sitting between them. The CDR3 is 18 amino acids. CDR3 amino acids: CASSPWTQASGVGETQYF. Partial CDR3 DNA: TGCGCCAGCAGTCCATGGACCCAAGCATCAGGGGTTGGAGAGACC.

The sample holds many counts of this clone. The DNA ends 3 residues before the CDR3 does, and the rest of the CDR3 is filled in from the germline J gene. The chain couples TRBV20-1 to TRBJ1-6; 7 bases line up with TRBD1. The CDR3 loop spans 14 amino acids. From germline, CDR1 is DFQATT and CDR2 SNEGSKA (reference sequence). J lost 6 bases, V lost 1 base, and 3 bases had no gene match. CDR3 region: CSARGTGINSPLHF. The DNA read from the CDR3 is TGCAGTGCTAGAGGGACAGGAATTAATTCACCC.

This clone turned up a few times. Read data end 3 residues before the CDR3 end; the end is taken from the germline J gene. The V and J genes are TRBV20-1 and TRBJ2-7; D possibly corresponds to TRBD2 (6 bases). The V end lost 0 bases, the J end lost 3 bases, and 12 bases lay between the germline ends. Germline loops: CDR1 DFQATT, CDR2 SNEGSKA (reference sequence). CDR3 length: 14 amino acids. The CDR3 spells CSARELKTSYEQYF. The part of the CDR3 DNA that was read is TGCAGTGCTAGAGAACTTAAGACTAGCTACGAG.

This clone was observed many times. The read finishes 3 residues shy of the CDR3 end, and the germline J gene is used to complete it. The rearrangement links TRBV19 to TRBJ2-1; 13 bases line up with TRBD2. Germline CDR1 LNHDA, CDR2 SQIVND (reference sequence). V lost 5 bases and J lost 0; bases outside the gene matches: 16. This CDR3 spans 21 amino acids. This CDR3 is CASSPSLGTSGDISSYNEQFF. The sequenced part of the CDR3 DNA is TGTGCCAGTAGTCCGTCCCTCGGGACTAGCGGGGATATTAGCTCCTACAATGAG.

This clone has a handful of counts. The sequence runs out 3 residues before the end of the CDR3; the remainder is reconstructed from the germline J gene. V and J are TRBV18 and TRBJ1-5; unclear D gene. This CDR3 comprises 16 residues. Germline V lookup: CDR1 KGHSH, CDR2 LQKENI. V shed 0 bases and J shed 2 bases, with 11 bases lying between them. The covered CDR3 bases are TGTGCCAGCTCACCACCGGAGGGTATTCGCAATCAGCCC. It is translated as CASSPPEGIRNQP. The whole CDR3 is CASSPPEGIRNQPQHF.

On this clone: The read ends 3 residues before the CDR3 terminus; that terminus is restored from the germline J gene. This chain connects TRBV2 to TRBJ1-5, with D possibly TRBD1 on 6 matching bases. The CDR3 runs to 15 residues. Germline CDR1 and CDR2: SNHLY and FYNNEI. The V end was cut by 5 bases, the J end by 1 base, with 12 bases between. Partial CDR3 DNA: TGTGCCAGCAGTAACGACGGACAGAGCAATCAGCCC. Translation: CASSNDGQSNQP. The full CDR3 reads CASSNDGQSNQPQHF. Full variable domain (missing parts from reference TRBV2 and TRBJ1-5): EPEVTQTPSHQVTQMGQEVILRCVPISNHLYFYWYRQILGQKVEFLVSFYNNEISEKSEIFDDQFSVERPDGSNFTLKIRSTKLEDSAMYFCASSNDGQSNQPQHFGDGTRLSIL.

This clone was recorded a few times. Read data end 3 residues before the CDR3 end; the end is taken from the germline J gene. The V gene is TRBV7-9, the J gene TRBJ2-3; 8 bases are shared with TRBD2. The length of the CDR3 is 14 residues. Germline V CDR1 and CDR2: SEHNR, FQNEAQ (reference sequence). CDR3 sequence: CASLATSAQETQYF. CDR3 bases read: TGTGCCAGCCTAGCGACTAGCGCTCAAGAGACG. Drawing the rest from reference TRBV7-9 and TRBJ2-3, the complete variable domain is DTGVSQNPRHKITKRGQNVTFRCDPISEHNRLYWYRQTLGQGPEFLTYFQNEAQLEKSRLLSDRFSAERPKGSFSTLEIQRTEQGDSAMYLCASLATSAQETQYFGPGTRLTVL.

Concerning this clone itself: The read stops 3 residues short of the end of the CDR3; the missing end is completed from the germline J gene. The chain is built from TRBV19 and TRBJ1-2, with a weak D call TRBD1 (5 bases). The length of the CDR3 is 15 residues. CDR1 is LNHDA, CDR2 SQIVND, per germline (reference sequence). V lost 5 bases and J 3 bases, leaving 16 bases between the germline ends. CDR3: CASSPRTKWHYGYTF. The sequenced CDR3 bases are TGTGCCAGTAGTCCACGGACAAAATGGCACTATGGC. Combining the CDR3 with reference TRBV19 and TRBJ1-2 gives the whole variable domain DGGITQSPKYLFRKEGQNVTLSCEQNLNHDAMYWYRQDPGQGLRLIYYSQIVNDFQKGDIAEGYSVSREKKESFPLTVTSAQKNPTAFYLCASSPRTKWHYGYTFGSGTRLTVV.

With respect to this clone: The read halts 3 residues ahead of the CDR3 end, with the missing end drawn from the germline J gene. The chain links TRBV6-1 to TRBJ2-1; 10 positions agree with TRBD2. The germline V gene encodes CDR1 MNHNS and CDR2 SASEGT. V dropped 4 bases and J dropped 7; count of bases not matched to a gene: 10. The CDR3 consists of 16 residues. Partial CDR3 DNA: TGTGCCAGCAGTGTAGGAAGGCTAGCGGGAGTGAATGAG. Amino acid sequence: CASSVGRLAGVNE. In full, the CDR3 reads CASSVGRLAGVNEQFF.

Regarding this clone: The read comes to an end 3 residues before the CDR3 does, leaving the germline J gene to fill in the end. The V and J genes are TRBV10-3 and TRBJ2-5; TRBD2 agrees at 11 bases. Trimming removed 6 bases from V and 2 bases from J; junction bases left unmatched: 11. The CDR3 is 17 residues long. CDR1 is ENHRY, CDR2 SYGVKD, per germline. The covered CDR3 bases are TGTGCCATCAGCCAGACTAGCGGGAAGCTGGCTCAAGAGACC. It codes for CAISQTSGKLAQET. The CDR3 in full is CAISQTSGKLAQETQYF.

This clone was observed at least ten times. Read sequence stops 3 residues before the CDR3 end, and the germline J gene provides the missing end. The chain has TRBV6-2 or TRBV6-3 and TRBJ1-5; 7 bases are a match to TRBD1. CDR3 size: 14 residues. V was clipped by 7 bases and J by 7 bases; unmatched bases: 10. In germline, CDR1 is MNHEY, CDR2 SVGEGT. The CDR3 region is CASTMGQSSQPQHF. The DNA read from the CDR3 is TGTGCCAGCACCATGGGACAGAGTTCCCAGCCC.

Ten or more counts support this clone. The sequenced fragment ends 3 residues before the CDR3 boundary, so the rest is inferred from the germline J gene. This chain links TRBV5-5 with TRBJ1-2, with D possibly matching TRBD1 (5 bases). Germline V gene lookup returns CDR1 SGHKS and CDR2 YYEKEE (reference sequence). This CDR3 is 11 amino acids long. The part of the CDR3 DNA that was read is TGTGCCAGCAGCCCGGACAAGACC. It specifies CASSPDKT. The full CDR3 protein reads CASSPDKTYTF. The whole variable domain, filled in from reference TRBV5-5 and TRBJ1-2, reads DAGVTQSPTHLIKTRGQQVTLRCSPISGHKSVSWYQQVLGQGPQFIFQYYEKEERGRGNFPDRFSARQFPNYSSELNVNALLLGDSALYLCASSPDKTYTFGSGTRLTVV.

Points on this clone: The CDR3 goes on 3 residues after the read ends, and that part is filled in from the germline J gene. V is TRBV29-1 and J is TRBJ2-5; 8 bases map to TRBD1. This CDR3 spans 12 amino acids. J gave up 4 bases and V 7 bases, and 5 bases lay outside the gene matches. Germline assignment: CDR1 SQVTM and CDR2 ANQGSEA. The sequenced part of the CDR3 DNA is TGCAGCGCGGCAGGGGGCTCAGAGACC. Its protein is CSAAGGSET. The CDR3 in its entirety is CSAAGGSETQYF.

Many counts were recorded for this clone. The read stops 3 residues short of the end of the CDR3; the missing end is completed from the germline J gene. The chain links TRBV4-2 to TRBJ2-3; 8 bases match TRBD2. CDR1 LGHNA and CDR2 YNFKEQ come from the germline V gene. V trimming: 4 bases; J trimming: 2 bases; junction bases outside the gene matches: 5. The CDR3 has 15 residues. CDR3 DNA (partial): TGTGCCAGCAGCCTCAACGGGGGGGTCACAGATACG. This sequence encodes CASSLNGGVTDT. The full CDR3 reads CASSLNGGVTDTQYF.

This clone showed up many times. The CDR3 is cut off 3 residues early in the read; its end comes from the germline J gene. The chain is built from TRBV13 and TRBJ2-7; 10 nucleotides line up with TRBD1. CDR3 size: 14 residues. With 6 bases clipped from V and 3 bases from J, the junction kept 5 bases outside the gene matches. Germline V CDR1 and CDR2: PRHDT, FYEKMQ (reference sequence). CDR3 bases read: TGTGCCAGCAGACCGGGACAGGGGCACTACGAG. Translation gives CASRPGQGHYE. The complete CDR3 sequence is CASRPGQGHYEQYF.

As to this clone: The CDR3 is cut off 3 residues early in the read; its end comes from the germline J gene. This rearrangement joins TRBV5-1 to TRBJ2-1; TRBD1 matches 9 bases. The germline gives CDR1 SGHRS, CDR2 YFSETQ. The V segment lost 3 bases and the J segment 6 bases; nucleotides outside the gene matches: 4. The CDR3 has 14 amino acids. The CDR3 DNA, read in part, is TGCGCCAGCAGCTCCGGGACAGGGTCCAATGAG. Translation gives CASSSGTGSNE. The entire CDR3 is CASSSGTGSNEQFF.

This clone was picked up many times. The read falls 3 residues short of the CDR3 end, and the missing part is taken from the germline J gene. The genes are TRBV20-1 and TRBJ1-5; D is perhaps TRBD1 (5 bases). V was clipped by 6 bases and J by 2 bases, with 8 bases between them. CDR1 is DFQATT and CDR2 is SNEGSKA in the germline V gene (reference sequence). This CDR3 has 12 amino acids. Here the CDR3 reads CSAGGGNQPQHF. The DNA read from the CDR3 is TGCAGTGCCGGGGGGGGCAATCAGCCC.